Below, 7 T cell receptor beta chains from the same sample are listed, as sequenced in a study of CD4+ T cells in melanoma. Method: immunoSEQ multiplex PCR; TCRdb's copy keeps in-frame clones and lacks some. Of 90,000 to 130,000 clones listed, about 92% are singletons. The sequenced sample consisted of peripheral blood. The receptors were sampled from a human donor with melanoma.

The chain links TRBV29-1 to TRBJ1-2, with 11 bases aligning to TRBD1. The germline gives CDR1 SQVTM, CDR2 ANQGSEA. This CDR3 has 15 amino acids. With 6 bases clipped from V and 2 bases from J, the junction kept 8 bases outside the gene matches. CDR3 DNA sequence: TGCAGCGTGCGCTGGACAGGGGGCGTAAACTATGGCTACACCTTC. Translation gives CSVRWTGGVNYGYTF.

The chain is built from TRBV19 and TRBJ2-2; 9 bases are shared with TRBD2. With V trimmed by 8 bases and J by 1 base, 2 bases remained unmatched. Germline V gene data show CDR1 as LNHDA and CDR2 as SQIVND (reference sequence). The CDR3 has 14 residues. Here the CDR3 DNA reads TGTGCCAGTTTTAGCGGGAGGAACACCGGGGAGCTGTTTTTT. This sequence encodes CASFSGRNTGELFF.

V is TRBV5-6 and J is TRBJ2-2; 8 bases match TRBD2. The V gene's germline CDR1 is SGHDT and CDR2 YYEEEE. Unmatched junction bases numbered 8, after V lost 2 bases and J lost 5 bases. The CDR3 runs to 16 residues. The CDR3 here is CASSFVGGRLTGELFF. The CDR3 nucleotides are TGTGCCAGCAGCTTCGTAGGCGGGAGGTTAACCGGGGAGCTGTTTTTT. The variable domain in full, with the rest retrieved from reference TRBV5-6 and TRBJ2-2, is DAGVTQSPTHLIKTRGQQVTLRCSPKSGHDTVSWYQQALGQGPQFIFQYYEEEERQRGNFPDRFSGHQFPNYSSELNVNALLLGDSALYLCASSFVGGRLTGELFFGEGSRLTVL.

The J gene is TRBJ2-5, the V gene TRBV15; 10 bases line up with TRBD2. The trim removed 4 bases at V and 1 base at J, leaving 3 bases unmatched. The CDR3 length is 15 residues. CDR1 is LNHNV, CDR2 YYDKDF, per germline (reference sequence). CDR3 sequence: CATSKKREGQETQYF. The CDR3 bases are TGTGCCACCAGCAAGAAGCGGGAGGGCCAAGAGACCCAGTACTTC.

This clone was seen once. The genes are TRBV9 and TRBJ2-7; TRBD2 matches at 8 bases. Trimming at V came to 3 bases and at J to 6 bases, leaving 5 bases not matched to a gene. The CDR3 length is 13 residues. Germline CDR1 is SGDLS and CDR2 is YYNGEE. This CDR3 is CASSAGGGLEQYF. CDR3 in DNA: TGTGCCAGCAGCGCCGGGGGGGGGCTCGAGCAGTACTTC.

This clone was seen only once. CDR3 sequence reads: CASSLVQVNQPQHF. The CDR3 DNA reads as TGTGCCAGCAGCTTGGTTCAGGTCAATCAGCCCCAGCATTTT. The chain is built from TRBV5-4 and TRBJ1-5, with D uncertain. V lost 0 bases and J lost 3, with 7 bases in between. The CDR3 covers 14 residues. Germline V CDR1 and CDR2: SGHNT, YYREEE (reference sequence).

The CDR3 DNA follows: TGTGCCAGCAGCCCCCGCTCTAGCTCTCGCGAGCAGTACTTC. Protein sequence: CASSPRSSSREQYF. The J gene is TRBJ2-7, the V gene TRBV7-3; maybe TRBD2 (5 bases). The CDR3 totals 14 residues. V gave up 5 bases and J gave up 6 bases, with 17 bases separating them. Germline CDR1 SGHTA, CDR2 FQGTGA.